This T cell receptor (beta chain) comes out of a study of blood T cells in healthy people across ages. General observations from the study: The study regarded diversity estimates from one million T cells as underestimates.

This clonotype was seen a handful of times. What it recognizes is unknown. The germline V and J ends were trimmed by 5 bases and 2 bases, with 12 bases remaining between them. The CDR3 spans 14 residues. The germline V gene has CDR1 SNHLY and CDR2 FYNNEI. PCR was performed a second time for roughly 7 to 12 cycles using a sample-barcoded 5' primer and a J-beta primer mix. Every cDNA molecule carried a tag from a template-switch adaptor bearing 12 random nucleotides. TCRdb used MiXCR to reprocess the 5' RACE reads, holding one entry per CDR3 protein. The repertoire holds about 730,000 distinct CDR3 sequences, with roughly 41% as singletons.

Specimen: blood. J is TRBJ2-5 and V is TRBV2; a possible D gene is TRBD1 (6 bases). This sequence originates from a woman aged 60 to 75 in good health. The CDR3 region has the DNA TGTGCCAGCAGTCCCCGACAGGAACAAGAGACCCAGTACTTC. This sequence encodes CASSPRQEQETQYF. Based on the CDR3 plus reference TRBV2 and TRBJ2-5, the full variable domain is EPEVTQTPSHQVTQMGQEVILRCVPISNHLYFYWYRQILGQKVEFLVSFYNNEISEKSEIFDDQFSVERPDGSNFTLKIRSTKLEDSAMYFCASSPRQEQETQYFGPGTRLLVL.